Listed below are T cell receptor beta chains from one sample, sequenced in a study of OX40 agonist ivuxolimab in advanced cancers. Assay used: immunoSEQ multiplex PCR; TCRdb lists only in-frame clones, some missing. This repertoire shows tens of thousands of clones, more than 65% found once; its top ten account for about 2.9%. The input for sequencing was CD4+ or CD8+ T cells sorted from blood, taken in a trial of the OX40 agonist ivuxolimab. These receptors were taken from an adult with an advanced solid tumor such as melanoma, head and neck, liver or kidney cancer. CDR3s include the opening cysteine and the closing phenylalanine or tryptophan. Each record gives: clone size, J gene, D gene, V gene, CDR3 protein. A D gene is named only where the DNA matches it firmly. Clone size is given for some rows only: seen once, a few or many times, or a class if the clone is expanded.

size: -; J: TRBJ2-1; D: -; V: TRBV7-9; CDR3: CASSLSGQEQFF
size: -; J: -; D: -; V: TRBV15; CDR3: CATSRDLGSLGEQYF
size: -; J: TRBJ2-7; D: -; V: TRBV18; CDR3: CASARASYEQYF
size: few; J: TRBJ1-2; D: -; V: TRBV2; CDR3: CASSRGTNYGYTF
size: few; J: TRBJ1-2; D: -; V: TRBV10-3; CDR3: CAISGPDDSLYGYTF
size: few; J: TRBJ1-1; D: -; V: TRBV11-2; CDR3: CASSLLNTEAFF
size: -; J: TRBJ2-2; D: -; V: TRBV6-5; CDR3: CASSYWDSGGAELFF
size: -; J: TRBJ2-7; D: TRBD1; V: TRBV5-1; CDR3: CASSPPGQIYEQYF
size: -; J: TRBJ1-1; D: TRBD1; V: TRBV5-1; CDR3: CASSRQGANTEAFF
size: -; J: TRBJ1-2; D: -; V: TRBV19; CDR3: CASSPTGRSYGYTF
size: -; J: TRBJ1-4; D: -; V: TRBV18; CDR3: CASSLGTDNEKLFF
size: -; J: TRBJ1-3; D: TRBD1; V: TRBV19; CDR3: CASSVGTGRTMDGNTIYF
size: -; J: TRBJ2-3; D: -; V: TRBV27; CDR3: CASSSWVAGPDTQYF
size: -; J: TRBJ1-1; D: TRBD1; V: TRBV6-5; CDR3: CASSKDRVDTEAFF
size: -; J: TRBJ1-2; D: TRBD1; V: TRBV29-1; CDR3: CSANGQDYGYTF
size: -; J: TRBJ2-7; D: -; V: TRBV2; CDR3: CASRGWGGAEQYF
size: -; J: TRBJ1-3; D: -; V: TRBV23-1; CDR3: CASSLRVRGNTIYF
size: -; J: TRBJ1-2; D: -; V: TRBV11-2; CDR3: CASSPETESGYTF
size: -; J: TRBJ2-7; D: TRBD2; V: TRBV6-4; CDR3: CASSEGLAGATGNEQYF
size: -; J: TRBJ2-2; D: -; V: TRBV5-1; CDR3: CASSLAQKNTGELFF
size: -; J: TRBJ1-1; D: -; V: TRBV5-1; CDR3: CASSLVGPPDTEAFF
size: -; J: TRBJ1-4; D: -; V: TRBV5-1; CDR3: CASSLGAGATNEKLFF
size: -; J: TRBJ2-7; D: TRBD1; V: TRBV6-1; CDR3: CASRTGQERYYEQYF
size: -; J: TRBJ2-1; D: TRBD1; V: TRBV6-1; CDR3: CASSGRTGGRRNEQFF
size: -; J: TRBJ2-5; D: TRBD2; V: TRBV4-2; CDR3: CASSQTIGLAQQTQYF